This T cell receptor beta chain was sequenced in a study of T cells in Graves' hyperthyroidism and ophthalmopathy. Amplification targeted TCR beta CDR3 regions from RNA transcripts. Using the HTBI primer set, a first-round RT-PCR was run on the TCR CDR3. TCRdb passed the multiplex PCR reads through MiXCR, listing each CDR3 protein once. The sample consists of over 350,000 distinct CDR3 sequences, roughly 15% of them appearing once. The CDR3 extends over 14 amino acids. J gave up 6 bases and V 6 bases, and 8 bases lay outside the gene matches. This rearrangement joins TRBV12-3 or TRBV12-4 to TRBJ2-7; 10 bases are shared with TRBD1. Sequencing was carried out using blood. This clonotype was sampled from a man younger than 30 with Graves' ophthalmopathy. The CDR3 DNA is TGTGCCAGCAGCCGCCGGGACAGGGGCTCCGAGCAGTACTTC. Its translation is CASSRRDRGSEQYF.